Presented here are 25 T cell receptor beta chains from one specimen sequenced in a study of Ad26.COV2.S vaccination and SARS-CoV-2 variants (dated by TCRdb to the early 2020s). Library preparation used the immunoSEQ multiplex PCR assay. In TCRdb, the immuneACCESS table is reduced to in-frame sequences with V and J assigned. These tables do not hold every clone; where another copy was compared, an unresolved V gene accounts for under half, and the others remain unexplained. The sample profile shows about 320,000 clones; around four fifths of them were found once. Of the sample, approximately 2.1% is held by the ten largest clones. Taken with the paper, the label for treatment or condition translates to: some 20 received Ad26.COV2.S at low or high dose, single or two shots; roughly 5 received placebo; per-sample allocation not given. Repertoires of vaccine and placebo recipients were sequenced from samples taken on day 63 after the first injection.

The sequencing here drew on peripheral blood, taken in a trial of Ad26.COV2.S vaccine versus placebo. These receptors were collected from a person between 18 and 65 years old who received the Ad26.COV2.S COVID-19 vaccine or a placebo.

The CDR3 loop is CSAGDKAEAFF. CDR3 nucleotides: TGCAGTGCTGGGGATAAGGCTGAAGCTTTCTTT. The chain is built from TRBV20-1 and TRBJ1-1, with D hard to call. The V and J ends lost 5 bases and 6 bases respectively, with 10 bases between them. Germline V CDR1 and CDR2: DFQATT, SNEGSKA (reference sequence). The CDR3 extends over 11 amino acids.

In DNA, the CDR3 is TGTGCCAGCTCACAGAGGCCGGTTTACAATGAGCAGTTCTTC. Protein product: CASSQRPVYNEQFF. The chain couples TRBV18 to TRBJ2-1; the D is unclear. V was clipped by 4 bases and J by 4 bases, with 11 bases between them. Germline V gene data show CDR1 as KGHSH and CDR2 as LQKENI. This CDR3 has 14 amino acids.

The chain joins TRBV27 to TRBJ2-7; D may be TRBD1 (6 bases). CDR3 length: 13 amino acids. The V gene's germline CDR1 is MNHEY and CDR2 SMNVEV (reference sequence). Trimming stripped 5 bases from V and 5 bases from J, with 13 bases between. The CDR3: CASSRQEVNEQYF. In nucleotides, the CDR3 is TGTGCCAGCAGTCGACAGGAGGTAAACGAGCAGTACTTC.

The CDR3 sequence: CASSSSGALTTIYGYTF. In DNA form, the CDR3 reads TGTGCCAGCAGTTCCTCAGGGGCCCTGACGACAATATATGGCTACACCTTC. The rearrangement joins TRBV27 to TRBJ1-2, with a weak D call TRBD1 (6 bases). The germline V gene has CDR1 MNHEY and CDR2 SMNVEV (reference sequence). The CDR3 is 17 residues long. V lost 4 bases, J lost 5 bases, and 23 bases lay in between.

This clone was seen a few times. The chain recombines TRBV12-3 or TRBV12-4 with TRBJ1-2; D is uncertain. V was pared by 1 base and J by 5 bases, with 8 bases between. The CDR3 has 13 residues. CDR3 region: CASSLDEGYGYTF. The DNA of the CDR3 is TGTGCCAGCAGTTTAGACGAGGGATATGGCTACACCTTC.

The rearrangement joins TRBV7-9 to TRBJ2-5; 12 positions match TRBD2. The CDR3 contains 18 residues. V was clipped by 6 bases and J by 2 bases; unmatched bases: 13. Germline values: CDR1 SEHNR, CDR2 FQNEAQ (reference sequence). The CDR3 DNA is TGTGCCAGCAGGTCAGGGTGGACTAGCGGGGCTTCTCAAGAGACCCAGTACTTC. Translation: CASRSGWTSGASQETQYF.

This clone showed up just once. The chain employs TRBV4-2 and TRBJ1-1; no firm D call. Trimming cost V 1 base and J 0 bases, with 3 bases left between them. This CDR3 is 13 amino acids long. Germline V gene lookup returns CDR1 LGHNA and CDR2 YNFKEQ. The CDR3 region has the DNA TGTGCCAGCAGCCAAGTCGTGAACACTGAAGCTTTCTTT. Amino acids: CASSQVVNTEAFF.

This clone was recorded only once. This chain links TRBV15 with TRBJ2-7; no firm D call. V was trimmed by 4 bases and J by 10 bases, leaving 20 bases between them. From germline, CDR1 is LNHNV and CDR2 YYDKDF (reference sequence). The CDR3 loop spans 14 amino acids. The CDR3 sequence is CATSITQVQTEQYF. DNA for the CDR3: TGTGCCACCAGCATTACGCAGGTCCAGACGGAACAGTACTTC. The full variable domain, in which reference TRBV15 and TRBJ2-7 provide the parts outside the CDR3, is DAMVIQNPRYQVTQFGKPVTLSCSQTLNHNVMYWYQQKSSQAPKLLFHYYDKDFNNEADTPDNFQSRRPNTSFCFLDIRSPGLGDTAMYLCATSITQVQTEQYFGPGTRLTVT.

V and J are TRBV5-1 and TRBJ2-1; unclear D gene. The CDR3 extends over 12 amino acids. In germline, CDR1 is SGHRS, CDR2 YFSETQ. Deletions cut 0 bases from V and 7 bases from J, with 5 bases between. The CDR3 sequence is CASSLDWNEQFF. CDR3 nucleotide sequence: TGCGCCAGCAGCTTGGACTGGAATGAGCAGTTCTTC.

This rearrangement joins TRBV19 to TRBJ2-4; weak D call: TRBD2 (5 bases). Germline values: CDR1 LNHDA, CDR2 SQIVND (reference sequence). The CDR3 spans 19 residues. The V end was cut by 6 bases, the J end by 3 bases, with 27 bases between. CDR3 in amino acids: CASSRIAGLLVSVKNIQYF. DNA of the CDR3: TGTGCCAGTAGCCGTATAGCAGGACTTTTGGTGTCGGTCAAAAACATTCAGTACTTC.

The gene calls are TRBV7-9 and TRBJ2-5; 7 nucleotides align to TRBD1. This CDR3 region has 14 residues. With 5 bases clipped from V and 1 base from J, the junction kept 4 bases outside the gene matches. Germline V gene data show CDR1 as SEHNR and CDR2 as FQNEAQ (reference sequence). The CDR3 sequence: CASSNRDSQETQYF. The CDR3 DNA follows: TGTGCCAGCAGCAACCGGGACAGCCAAGAGACCCAGTACTTC.

V is TRBV5-6 and J is TRBJ1-2, with 7 bases lining up with TRBD1. Germline-derived CDR1 and CDR2 are SGHDT and YYEEEE. The CDR3 loop spans 13 amino acids. Trimming cost V 4 bases and J 6 bases; bases outside gene matches: 6. CDR3: CASSKGTEDGYTF. CDR3 bases: TGTGCCAGCAGCAAAGGGACAGAAGATGGCTACACCTTC.

This clone was recorded once. The chain links TRBV7-2 to TRBJ2-5; D may match TRBD1 or TRBD2 (6 bases each). The CDR3 loop spans 16 amino acids. Germline-derived CDR1 and CDR2 are SGHTA and FQGNSA. V lost 0 bases and J lost 5, with 16 bases in between. The CDR3 coding sequence is TGTGCCAGCAGCTTAGCTAGACGTGGGGGGCCGGAGACCCAGTACTTC. This encodes CASSLARRGGPETQYF. The whole variable domain, remainder taken from reference TRBV7-2 and TRBJ2-5, is GAGVSQSPSNKVTEKGKDVELRCDPISGHTALYWYRQSLGQGLEFLIYFQGNSAPDKSGLPSDRFSAERTGGSVSTLTIQRTQQEDSAVYLCASSLARRGGPETQYFGPGTRLLVL.

The rearrangement joins TRBV9 to TRBJ2-7; D is unresolved. V was shortened by 1 base and J by 0 bases, with 11 bases between the two germline ends. This CDR3 spans 15 amino acids. Germline V gives CDR1 SGDLS, CDR2 YYNGEE. The CDR3 protein is CASSVYGKSSYEQYF. CDR3 DNA sequence: TGTGCCAGCAGCGTATATGGCAAGAGCTCCTACGAGCAGTACTTC.

V and J are TRBV28 and TRBJ1-6; no clear D. Trimming stripped 1 base from V and 7 bases from J, with 8 bases between. The CDR3 is 14 residues long. The germline gives CDR1 MDHEN, CDR2 SYDVKM. CDR3 DNA: TGTGCCAGCAGTTTATTACTTCCCAATTCACCCCTCCACTTT. It encodes CASSLLLPNSPLHF.

The chain combines TRBV27 with TRBJ2-7, with 7 bases fitting TRBD2. The CDR3 sequence is 16 residues long. J lost 2 bases, V lost 6 bases, and 13 bases had no gene match. Per germline, CDR1 MNHEY and CDR2 SMNVEV (reference sequence). CDR3 in amino acids: CASSPRPSGGAYEQYF. The CDR3, as DNA: TGTGCCAGCAGCCCCCGGCCTAGCGGCGGCGCCTACGAGCAGTACTTC.

Comment on this clone: Other DNA sequences in the sample encode the same CDR3. The rearrangement uses TRBV7-3 and TRBJ2-3; 8 bases agree with TRBD2. Germline loops: CDR1 SGHTA, CDR2 FQGTGA. Trimming cost V 0 bases and J 2 bases; bases outside gene matches: 1. The CDR3 sequence is 15 residues long. CDR3 coding DNA: TGTGCCAGCAGCTTAACCGGGGGGGTCACAGATACGCAGTATTTT. It translates to CASSLTGGVTDTQYF.

The chain has TRBV10-3 and TRBJ1-4; maybe TRBD1 (5 bases). CDR3 length: 13 residues. The germline V gene encodes CDR1 ENHRY and CDR2 SYGVKD. Trimming stripped 7 bases from V and 9 bases from J, with 15 bases between. The CDR3 region has the DNA TGTGCCATCATGGGACCTGTTGGGAAAAAACTGTTTTTT. It translates to CAIMGPVGKKLFF.

This chain's CDR3 is CSVVGPRPVVNTEAFF. The CDR3 DNA reads as TGCAGCGTTGTGGGACCTAGGCCAGTCGTGAACACTGAAGCTTTCTTT. The V call is TRBV29-1, the J call TRBJ1-1; D is possibly TRBD1 (5 bases). Germline V gene lookup returns CDR1 SQVTM and CDR2 ANQGSEA. This CDR3 region has 16 residues. V gave up 4 bases and J gave up 0 bases, with 18 bases separating them.

The V call is TRBV5-4, the J call TRBJ2-3; TRBD1 or TRBD2 may be the D gene (6 bases each). V lost 1 base to trimming and J lost 2 bases, with 14 bases between them. The germline V gene has CDR1 SGHNT and CDR2 YYREEE (reference sequence). This CDR3 region has 16 residues. CDR3 sequence: CASSLSWGRDTDTQYF. CDR3 coding DNA: TGTGCCAGCAGCTTGTCATGGGGGCGGGACACAGATACGCAGTATTTT.

This clone was seen only a few times. The gene calls are TRBV27 and TRBJ2-3, with D perhaps matching TRBD1 or TRBD2 (5 bases each). This CDR3 contains 14 residues. V lost 8 bases to trimming and J lost 5 bases, with 17 bases between them. Germline V gives CDR1 MNHEY, CDR2 SMNVEV (reference sequence). CDR3 region: CASGTGIYLDTQYF. In nucleotides, the CDR3 is TGTGCCAGCGGGACCGGGATCTATTTAGATACGCAGTATTTT.

This rearrangement joins TRBV19 to TRBJ2-3, with D tentatively TRBD1 or TRBD2 (5 bases each). The CDR3 covers 16 residues. From germline, CDR1 is LNHDA and CDR2 SQIVND (reference sequence). V lost 1 base and J lost 6, with 17 bases in between. The CDR3 sequence: CASSIARPGLPDTQYF. CDR3 in DNA: TGTGCCAGTAGTATAGCACGACCGGGGCTTCCTGATACGCAGTATTTT.

The CDR3 loop reads CASSRTVNTEAFF. CDR3 in DNA: TGTGCCAGCAGCCGGACAGTGAACACTGAAGCTTTCTTT. This rearrangement joins TRBV27 to TRBJ1-1, with D possibly TRBD1 on 6 matching bases. The CDR3 contains 13 residues. Trimming took 6 bases from V and 0 from J, leaving 8 bases between them. Germline V CDR1 and CDR2: MNHEY, SMNVEV (reference sequence).

The chain carries TRBV20-1 and TRBJ2-3; a possible D gene is TRBD2 (5 bases). The V end was cut by 3 bases, the J end by 1 base, with 11 bases between. The CDR3 length is 14 residues. CDR1 and CDR2 from the germline V gene are DFQATT and SNEGSKA (reference sequence). CDR3 sequence: CSASRGPGTDTQYF. The CDR3 DNA sequence: TGCAGTGCTAGTCGAGGGCCGGGCACAGATACGCAGTATTTT.

CDR3 in amino acids: CASSLSGNTQYF. CDR3 DNA sequence: TGTGCCAGCAGCTTGAGCGGGAATACGCAGTATTTT. The chain is built from TRBV5-4 and TRBJ2-3; 7 bases match TRBD2. Germline trimming cut 1 base from V and 7 bases from J; bases unmatched to any gene: 0. The CDR3 runs 12 residues. CDR1 is SGHNT, CDR2 YYREEE, per germline (reference sequence).